These T cell receptor beta chains were read from a single sample in a study of CD8+ T cells in alopecia areata. Sequenced by immunoSEQ multiplex PCR; TCRdb stores in-frame clones only, minus some. This sample has about 100,000 clones, with roughly 46% found just once. The source was CD8+ T cells sorted from blood, collected at week 24, from a patient treated with tofacitinib. These receptors all come from a human donor with alopecia areata. CDR3s include the opening cysteine and the closing phenylalanine or tryptophan. A D gene is named only where the DNA matches it firmly. Size tells how often a clone was seen (once, few, many) or the class of an expanded clone, and some rows leave it out.

V gene: TRBV5-1; J gene: TRBJ2-2; clone size: -; D gene: TRBD2; CDR3 protein: CASSLFQRGSGELFF; CDR3 DNA: TGCGCCAGCAGCTTGTTCCAGCGGGGATCCGGGGAGCTGTTTTTT
V gene: TRBV12-5; J gene: TRBJ2-1; clone size: -; D gene: -; CDR3 protein: CASGLDHHNEQFF; CDR3 DNA: TGTGCTAGTGGTTTGGACCACCACAATGAGCAGTTCTTC
V gene: TRBV5-1; J gene: TRBJ2-5; clone size: -; D gene: TRBD2; CDR3 protein: CASSFRGGGRRETQYF; CDR3 DNA: TGCGCCAGCAGCTTTCGTGGCGGGGGGCGGAGAGAGACCCAGTACTTC
V gene: TRBV18; J gene: TRBJ2-1; clone size: -; D gene: TRBD2; CDR3 protein: CASSPASSGSNNEQFF; CDR3 DNA: TGTGCCAGCTCACCAGCCTCTAGCGGGTCTAACAATGAGCAGTTCTTC
V gene: TRBV7-2; J gene: TRBJ2-3; clone size: -; D gene: -; CDR3 protein: CASSSGSFTDTQYF; CDR3 DNA: TGTGCCAGCAGCTCCGGCTCTTTCACAGATACGCAGTATTTT
V gene: TRBV7-8; J gene: TRBJ2-7; clone size: -; D gene: TRBD2; CDR3 protein: CASSPRTSGSPDEQYF; CDR3 DNA: TGTGCCAGCAGCCCCCGGACTAGCGGGAGCCCAGACGAGCAGTACTTC
V gene: TRBV23-1; J gene: TRBJ2-3; clone size: -; D gene: -; CDR3 protein: CASSPGGRSDTQYF; CDR3 DNA: TGCGCCAGCAGCCCAGGGGGGAGATCAGATACGCAGTATTTT
V gene: TRBV6-6; J gene: TRBJ2-3; clone size: -; D gene: -; CDR3 protein: CASSDPGPRDTQYF; CDR3 DNA: TGTGCCAGCAGCGACCCGGGTCCCAGGGATACGCAGTATTTT
V gene: TRBV27; J gene: TRBJ2-3; clone size: -; D gene: TRBD2; CDR3 protein: CASRSSGAEGTSTDTQYF; CDR3 DNA: TGTGCCAGCAGGTCTAGCGGCGCAGAGGGGACTAGCACAGATACGCAGTATTTT
V gene: TRBV7-8; J gene: TRBJ1-4; clone size: -; D gene: -; CDR3 protein: CASSPGTGNEKLFF; CDR3 DNA: TGTGCCAGCAGCCCAGGGACGGGAAATGAAAAACTGTTTTTT
V gene: TRBV7-9; J gene: TRBJ1-4; clone size: few; D gene: -; CDR3 protein: CASSWSGEKLFF; CDR3 DNA: TGTGCCAGCAGCTGGAGTGGTGAAAAACTGTTTTTT
V gene: TRBV5-5; J gene: TRBJ2-7; clone size: -; D gene: -; CDR3 protein: CASSEFLFSDYEQYF; CDR3 DNA: TGTGCCAGCAGCGAATTTTTGTTTTCAGACTACGAGCAGTACTTC
V gene: TRBV6-5; J gene: TRBJ2-7; clone size: -; D gene: -; CDR3 protein: CASSYSSLGSSYEQYF; CDR3 DNA: TGTGCCAGCAGTTACTCGAGCCTCGGGAGCTCCTACGAGCAGTACTTC
V gene: TRBV9; J gene: TRBJ1-1; clone size: -; D gene: TRBD1; CDR3 protein: CASSVSGGGGEAFF; CDR3 DNA: TGTGCCAGCAGCGTATCAGGGGGCGGAGGAGAAGCTTTCTTT